The rows below give T cell receptor beta chains drawn from one sample of a study of radiation and T cells in renal cell carcinoma. Assay: immunoSEQ multiplex PCR; the TCRdb copy retains only in-frame clones and omits some. Seen here are approximately 150,000 clones, roughly 90% observed once, and the top ten hold 15% to 20%. The material sequenced was blood, taken from a patient whose treatment included radiotherapy and nephrectomy. The receptors originated from a woman in her 50s with renal cell carcinoma. The CDR3 runs from the conserved cysteine through the conserved F or W. A D gene is named only where the DNA matches it firmly. Only part of the rows carry a size: once, few, many, or a class if the clone is expanded.

>TRBD1|TRBJ2-7|NA|TRBV10-3
TGTGCCATCAGTGAGCCAACAGGGGGGTACGAGCAGTACTTC
CAISEPTGGYEQYF
>NA|TRBJ2-1|NA|TRBV5-1
TGCGCCAGCAGCTTAGGGCGGCACAATGAGCAGTTCTTC
CASSLGRHNEQFF
>TRBD2|TRBJ2-1|NA|TRBV10-1
TGCGCCAGCGGCAAAGGTTCCGGGACTAGTTCCTACAATGAGCAGTTCTTC
CASGKGSGTSSYNEQFF
>TRBD1|TRBJ1-6|NA|TRBV5-4
TGTGCCAGCAGCTTGGCGGGAGGGGGCGAATCACCCCTCCACTTT
CASSLAGGGESPLHF
>NA|TRBJ1-2|NA|TRBV30
TGTGCCTGGACCGGGACGGAATACTATGGCTACACCTTC
CAWTGTEYYGYTF
>NA|TRBJ2-4|NA|TRBV19
TGTGCCAGTAGTATAGGGCCAGGACAAAACATTCAGTACTTC
CASSIGPGQNIQYF
>TRBD1|TRBJ2-5|once|TRBV5-1
TGCGCCAGCAGCTCGGACAGGCCCAGCCAAGAGACCCAGTACTTC
CASSSDRPSQETQYF
>NA|TRBJ1-3|NA|TRBV10-3
TGTGCCATCAGTGACACTTACTCTGGAAACACCATATATTTT
CAISDTYSGNTIYF
>TRBD1|TRBJ2-7|NA|TRBV29-1
TGCAGCGTTGAGCGGGACAGGGGCCCCGAGCAGTACTTC
CSVERDRGPEQYF
>NA|TRBJ1-1|NA|TRBV29-1
TGCAGCGAAACATCAGGGGTCACTGAAGCTTTCTTT
CSETSGVTEAFF
>NA|TRBJ1-1|few|TRBV28
TGTGCCAGCATGAGGGGCGAGAACACTGAAGCTTTCTTT
CASMRGENTEAFF
>NA|TRBJ1-2|NA|TRBV19
TGTGCCAGTAGCCGATTCCAGGAGGGCGGCTACACCTTC
CASSRFQEGGYTF
>NA|TRBJ2-3|NA|TRBV23-1
TGCGCCAGCAGCCTTGGCGCAGATACGCAGTATTTT
CASSLGADTQYF
>NA|TRBJ1-4|NA|TRBV14
TGTGCCAGCAGCCCCGGGACAACTATTAATGAAAAACTGTTTTTT
CASSPGTTINEKLFF
>NA|TRBJ1-2|NA|TRBV4-1
TGCGCCAGCAGCCAAGAGCCGAGGGGGAACTATGGCTACACCTTC
CASSQEPRGNYGYTF
>TRBD1|TRBJ2-3|NA|TRBV6-5
TGTGCCAGCAGTTACCGAGGGACAGGGGATGGAGATACGCAGTATTTT
CASSYRGTGDGDTQYF
>NA|TRBJ2-5|NA|TRBV25-1
TGTGCCAGCCGACTGACCCTCCAAGAGACCCAGTACTTC
CASRLTLQETQYF
>TRBD1|TRBJ2-7|NA|TRBV29-1
TGCAGCGTTGGTTCTGGACAGGGGGTCGGGAACGAGCAGTACTTC
CSVGSGQGVGNEQYF
>NA|TRBJ1-5|few|TRBV29-1
TGCAGCGTTGAAGATAGTGGCGGGAGCGGTCAGCCCCAGCATTTT
CSVEDSGGSGQPQHF
>TRBD1|TRBJ2-7|once|TRBV5-1
TGCGCCAGCAGCCACGGGGACAGCTCCTACGAGCAGTACTTC
CASSHGDSSYEQYF
>TRBD2|TRBJ2-3|NA|TRBV4-1
TGCGCCAGCAGCTTGGCGGGAGGGCCAGATACGCAGTATTTT
CASSLAGGPDTQYF
>NA|TRBJ2-5|NA|TRBV5-4
TGTGCCAGCAGCTCCGGGACCCAAGAGACCCAGTACTTC
CASSSGTQETQYF
>NA|TRBJ2-1|once|TRBV7-9
TGTGCCAGCAGCTTACGACTTCCCTCTTCCCCGCGAGATGAGCAGTTCTTC
CASSLRLPSSPRDEQFF
>NA|TRBJ1-4|NA|TRBV5-4
TGCGCCAGCAGCCAAGAGAGCGGGGAAAAACTGTTTTTT
CASSQESGEKLFF
>NA|TRBJ2-7|NA|TRBV6-6
TGTGCCAGCAGTTACTCGGGACCCTACGAGCAGTACTTC
CASSYSGPYEQYF
>NA|TRBJ1-1|NA|TRBV4-3
TGCGCCAGCAGCCAAGATCTATATGGAGAAAACACTGAAGCTTTCTTT
CASSQDLYGENTEAFF
>TRBD1|TRBJ2-7|NA|TRBV4-2
TGTGCCAGCAGCCAAGATTTGGCTTGGGGGACAGTCTCCTACGAGCAGTACTTC
CASSQDLAWGTVSYEQYF
>NA|TRBJ1-1|few|TRBV7-2
TGTGCCAGCAGCCCCCGGCGGGGGTTGAACACTGAAGCTTTCTTT
CASSPRRGLNTEAFF
>TRBD2|TRBJ2-5|NA|TRBV19
TGTGCCAGTAGTATACTAGCGGGGGGAGGGGAGACCCAGTACTTC
CASSILAGGGETQYF
>NA|TRBJ2-3|NA|TRBV29-1
TGCAGCGTTGACGAATCTAGCACAGATACGCAGTATTTT
CSVDESSTDTQYF
>NA|TRBJ2-2|NA|TRBV4-3
TGCGCCAGCAGCCAAGGTCTAAGTACGGCGGACACCGGGGAGCTGTTTTTT
CASSQGLSTADTGELFF
>NA|TRBJ1-2|NA|TRBV28
TGTGCCAGCAGTTCGGACGGAGCCCCTGAGGGCTACACCTTC
CASSSDGAPEGYTF
>NA|TRBJ2-7|NA|TRBV7-2
TGTGCCAGCAGCGCCGCGACACACTCCTACGAGCAGTACTTC
CASSAATHSYEQYF
>TRBD1|TRBJ2-3|once|TRBV4-3
TGCGCCAGCAGCCAAGATCTAGGCGAGGGGGCGGCAGATACGCAGTATTTT
CASSQDLGEGAADTQYF
>NA|TRBJ1-3|NA|TRBV9
TGTGCCAGCAGCCCACCGGGGGTTCAGGACACCATATATTTT
CASSPPGVQDTIYF
>TRBD1|TRBJ1-1|once|TRBV5-1
TGCGCCAGCAGCTTTCCCGACAGGGGCAGGCGAGCTTTCTTT
CASSFPDRGRRAFF
>TRBD1|TRBJ1-2|once|TRBV19
TGTGCCGGGGGGACAGGGGTTGGCTACACCTTC
CAGGTGVGYTF
>NA|TRBJ2-5|NA|TRBV10-3
TGTGCCATCAGTGCCTCTCAAGAGACCCAGTACTTC
CAISASQETQYF
>NA|TRBJ2-7|NA|TRBV4-3
TGCGCCAGCAGTAAGGGGGGGTTCTCCTACGAGCAGTACTTC
CASSKGGFSYEQYF
>NA|TRBJ2-5|NA|TRBV25-1
TGTGCCAGAGGGACCCTCACGCCGGAGACCCAGTACTTC
CARGTLTPETQYF
>NA|TRBJ2-7|NA|TRBV28
TGTGCCAGCAGTCACCGAGGCCGGGGGGCTTACGAGCAGTACTTC
CASSHRGRGAYEQYF
>TRBD1|TRBJ1-2|NA|TRBV28
TGTGCCAGCAGTCTGCCCAACATCCAGGGGGCTGGTGGCTACACCTTC
CASSLPNIQGAGGYTF
>NA|TRBJ2-5|NA|TRBV15
TGTGCCACCAGAGGGGGCGGGACAGAGACCCAGTACTTC
CATRGGGTETQYF
>NA|TRBJ2-2|NA|TRBV5-1
TGCGCCAGCAGCCCGGGTAGAGGAACCGGGGAGCTGTTTTTT
CASSPGRGTGELFF